Below, one TCR beta chain is given with its context. Its antigen is unknown. The sample holds no much larger clone one base away, and base qualities are not on file. The sample has other DNA sequences that encode this CDR3 too. The record originates from a study of cytomegalovirus exposure and HLA in healthy donors (dated by TCRdb to the late 2010s). For the wider study: According to an earlier analysis of 587 of the donors, about 179 million T cells yielded 117 million unique TCR beta sequences and 250 to 350 Gb of sequence data. An early release that covered approximately 600 HLA-typed donors contained 250 to 350 gigabases of sequencing data and tens of millions of unique TCR sequences. The genetic ancestry cluster associated with self-reported Caucasian donors included 81% of the roughly 380 genotyped donors. The study aimed to test whether cataloging public T cell receptors could reveal signatures of past pathogen exposure. The study profiled the T cell repertoires of 550 to 700 subjects by immunosequencing and related them to cytomegalovirus serostatus. Besides the first cohort of hundreds of subjects, a separate validation cohort made up of 95 to 150 different subjects was used. High-throughput TCR immunosequencing, statistical association of individual TCRs with disease status, and machine learning were combined to predict cytomegalovirus infection status. In a later analysis, previously published TCR beta repertoires from 550 to 700 donors were re-analyzed and high-resolution HLA genotyping was added so that TCR occurrence patterns could be studied. Rather than drawing on any new phenotypic data, the later analysis identified candidate immune exposures from TCR beta sequences and the way those sequences occurred across donors. An earlier analysis of fewer than 750 of the donors used high-throughput TCR beta sequencing to judge whether each TCR beta V gene segment behaved as functional or pseudogenic. Alongside the repertoire data, information on donor age, sex, ethnicity and CMV serostatus was compiled. A later genetic analysis used genome-wide SNP genotypes for about 60% of the roughly 700 donors, treating that subset as a discovery cohort. All discovery cohort repertoires had been generated on a single sequencing platform. Class I and class II HLA loci were covered by the typing at four-digit resolution. Typing coverage differed by locus: A, B, C, DRB1 and DQB1 were typed in roughly 620-630 donors, DQA1 in about 510, DPA1 in 600 to 610, and DPB1 in just under 490. About 5 DR-DQ haplotypes were handled as single units for association and clustering, since linkage in the cohort was strong. Across around 400 genotyped donors of the cohort, an average of about 240,000 unique TCR beta nucleotide sequences per donor were sequenced, and 15% to 20% of those sequences were non-productive.

Results and caveats for the whole study, not just this receptor: For the cohort, immune exposure information was limited to CMV serostatus. In a later genetic analysis, a missense DCLRE1C variant was associated with V-gene and J-gene trimming of TCR beta chains, and the association was replicated in an independent cohort. In both the original and validation cohorts, the classifier was reported to diagnose cytomegalovirus status with high specificity and sensitivity. Three of the identified cytomegalovirus-associated TCR beta chains were confirmed in vitro to be specific for cytomegalovirus antigens. According to a later analysis, parvovirus B19, influenza, CMV and Epstein-Barr virus appeared linked to several top co-occurrence clusters. Because HLA typing was missing for some donors at each locus, association tests included only the typed subset. In a later analysis, HLA-associated TCR beta chains showed more clonal expansion and lower generation probabilities than non-associated chains that were equally common. Assigning TCR associations to individual alleles was difficult when HLA alleles, especially DR and DQ, strongly co-occurred. A further reported finding was that TCR beta sequences accurately predicted the HLA-A and HLA-B alleles for most subjects in the first cohort. In an earlier analysis of fewer than 700 of the donors, most TCR beta V segments appeared in productive rearrangements about 87% or about 30% of the time, broadly matching IMGT annotations. A cluster of highly shared sequence variants was judged likely to represent a technical artifact of the sequencing pipeline. Some IMGT-functional V segments, including TRBV6-2 and TRBV6-3, could not be distinguished by the 87-base-pair reads and were therefore excluded. A later analysis found that most CMV-associated TCR beta chains appeared HLA-restricted, with HLA associations seemingly driven largely by CMV exposure. In the study, roughly 160 TCR beta chains were listed as associated with cytomegalovirus. According to the authors, the approach could potentially be generalized to other disease states and immunological phenotypes. A later genetic analysis reported fewer N-insertions in productive TCRs among donors in an Asian-associated ancestry cluster than the roughly 670-donor mean. Correlated functional status among segregating V segments might reflect linkage disequilibrium, but an unknown experimental factor could not be ruled out. Roughly 15 rarely observed V segments, including chromosome 9 orphons, were excluded from the earlier analysis of some 590 of the donors because counts were too low. A later analysis associated some 17,000 TCR beta sequences with specific HLA alleles at a false discovery rate of 0.05. Across donors, most TCR sequences were observed very rarely, whereas some public TCRs were present in many individuals. The presence/absence analyses assumed that sequencing depth was roughly uniform across donors, and that assumption may not be true. In this cohort, only TCR beta chains were sequenced, and detectable features were limited by the absence of alpha or paired-chain data. In a later analysis, the rate of TCR association differed among HLA loci, with DRB1 alleles having the most associated TCRs and HLA-C alleles having the fewest.

The method behind the library was the immunoSEQ multiplex PCR assay. For the multiplex PCR, a mixture combining 60 forward primers for TCR Vbeta segments and 13 reverse primers for TCR Jbeta segments was used. Amplification of the CDR3 region of rearranged TCR beta genes was performed with a multiplex PCR assay on genomic DNA. On the Illumina HiSeq System, the amplified TCR beta libraries were sequenced as 87-base-pair reads. On the study's bioinformatics: A later analysis tallied 75 million to 95 million unique TCR beta chains across the 550 to 850 repertoires, and some 10 million of those chains were shared by two or more donors. Raw reads were error-corrected and collapsed into unique sequences by a nearest-neighbor algorithm in which closely related sequences were merged to remove PCR and sequencing errors. CDR3 sequences were aligned to IMGT reference sequences to assign V, D and J gene segments. For a sequence to be retained, at least a six-nucleotide match to both a V gene segment and a J gene segment was required. A rearrangement counted as productive if the CDR3 had no stop codons and remained in frame with V and J, and every other rearrangement counted as non-productive. Following IMGT convention, CDR3 was defined as the stretch from the second conserved V-encoded cysteine to the conserved J-encoded phenylalanine. The earlier analysis of 587 of the donors excluded sequences that lacked an unambiguous match to a single V gene segment. In an earlier analysis of approximately 550 of the donors, V segments were called functional above 56.7% productive rearrangements and were called segregating when the between-donor standard deviation exceeded 5%. A statistical classification framework was developed to diagnose cytomegalovirus status using the catalog of TCR beta chain sequences. In a later analysis, V and J genes were assigned by comparing TCR nucleotide sequences against IMGT/GENE-DB human TR gene sequences. Using the TCRdist pipeline, a later analysis assigned CDR3 sequences along with most-parsimonious VDJ recombination scenarios. A later analysis defined each TCR beta chain by its CDR3 amino acid sequence plus V-gene family, and excluded reads lacking a unique V-gene family. A later analysis removed roughly 590 highly shared, low-generation-probability nucleotide sequences to deal with suspected cross-contamination and a sequencing artifact. In a later analysis, a clonal expansion index was calculated for each public chain from normalized within-repertoire ranks of inferred template counts. Generation probabilities in a later analysis came from a VDJ recombination model fitted to out-of-frame rearrangements, and those results were checked against IGoR. In a later analysis, TCR-TCR, TCR-HLA and TCR-CMV co-occurrence was scored with hypergeometric tests, and a repertoire-size bias correction was applied to TCR pairs. To estimate false discovery rates, a later analysis permuted the HLA or CMV assignments 20 times. In a later analysis, co-occurring TCRs were grouped using DBSCAN, with TCRdist sequence similarity added in when clustering inside HLA-allele-positive subsets. Repertoires with fewer than 30,000 or more than 120,000 public chains were left out of co-occurrence clustering, as were a handful of repertoires with anomalous nucleotide sharing. TCRdb took this table from immuneACCESS and kept in-frame rearrangements with V and J called. Such tables lack part of the clones; where checked against another copy, unresolved V genes explain under half of the gap, and the rest is unexplained. V and J calls plus clone size are reproduced from that table; the DNA served to infer D and trimming. This sample has 100,000 or so clones in its table, and around 80% of those were observed once. The ten top clones hold over 4% of the sample.

In total, approximately 700 healthy bone marrow donors made up the cohort. At the time of sampling, every cohort member was nominally healthy, though immune exposures that went unrecorded were likely present. The donor was CMV seropositive and was included in the group of around 300 seropositive cohort members. Each donor provided a peripheral blood sample, and peripheral blood mononuclear cells were used for TCR beta sequencing. Genomic DNA extraction from the blood cell samples was performed with the Qiagen DNeasy Blood Extraction Kit. The junction carries 9 bases between V and J, which are trimmed by 1 base and 1 base respectively. From cysteine to phenylalanine, the CDR3 is 15 amino acids long. The read is trimmed to its CDR3 DNA, 45 bases read in frame from base 1. CDR1 and CDR2 are drawn from the germline V gene: SGHTA, FQGNSA.

Sequencing used PBMCs. The chain joins TRBV7-2 to TRBJ2-3; the D gene cannot be named for sure. The clonotype comes from a female donor in good health and CMV-seropositive. The DNA sequence reads TGTGCCAGCAGCTTAGAGCAGGCCCGCACAGATACGCAGTATTTT. This is translated as CASSLEQARTDTQYF. Full variable domain (CDR3 extended with the reference TRBV7-2 and TRBJ2-3 proteins): GAGVSQSPSNKVTEKGKDVELRCDPISGHTALYWYRQSLGQGLEFLIYFQGNSAPDKSGLPSDRFSAERTGGSVSTLTIQRTQQEDSAVYLCASSLEQARTDTQYFGPGTRLTVL.